This T cell receptor beta chain emerged from a study of a mutant IDH1 vaccine in newly diagnosed glioma. Across the study: A roughly 62% male, about 38% female split and a mean age of about 40 years characterized treated patients.

As for time point: week 5, during vaccination. Vaccination comprised doses that each held 300 ug of mutant IDH1 20-mer peptide, plus topical imiquimod. About this clone itself: What it recognizes is unknown.

Per germline, CDR1 MNHEY and CDR2 SVGAGI. The ends were cut back, 6 bases at V and 5 bases at J, with 11 bases in the middle. The CDR3 runs 14 residues. Profiled with immunoSEQ multiplex PCR; TCRdb holds only in-frame clones, not every one. The sample yields fewer than 70,000 clones, about 87% seen once. The chain uses TRBV6-5 and TRBJ1-6; tentatively, D is TRBD1 (6 bases). The sample consisted of PBMCs, taken from a glioma patient whose treatment included an IDH1 peptide vaccine. The source of this sequence is a woman in her thirties or forties with glioma. The CDR3 coding sequence is TGTGCCAGCAGACCGGGACAACATAATTCACCCCTCCACTTT. This encodes CASRPGQHNSPLHF.